The rows below give T cell receptor beta chains drawn from one sample of a study of coeliac disease. The repertoire was sequenced with immunoSEQ multiplex PCR; TCRdb's copy has only in-frame clones and lacks some. The sample has approximately 3,000 clones; more than 60% are singletons. Source material: lymphocytes from the gut lamina propria. Receptors were obtained from a woman in her forties or fifties without celiac disease. CDR3s leave out the opening cysteine and the closing phenylalanine or tryptophan. D genes are given only for firm matches.

d_gene	v_gene	CDR3aa
.	TRBV10-1	ASSATGAEAF
TRBD1	TRBV11-2	ASSRTGGSYNEQF
TRBD2	TRBV12-5	ASGLRLATPGELF
.	TRBV5-1	ASSLDRSSSDTQY
.	TRBV21-1	ASGRRHEQY
.	TRBV6-6	ASSYAGIYEQY
TRBD1	TRBV6-5	ASSYLGQATDTQY
.	TRBV5-1	ASRRSADEQY
TRBD1	TRBV30	AWSRPRDRGYEQY
.	TRBV7-8	ASSLANRAPNQPQH
.	TRBV27	ASSASGAHQPQH